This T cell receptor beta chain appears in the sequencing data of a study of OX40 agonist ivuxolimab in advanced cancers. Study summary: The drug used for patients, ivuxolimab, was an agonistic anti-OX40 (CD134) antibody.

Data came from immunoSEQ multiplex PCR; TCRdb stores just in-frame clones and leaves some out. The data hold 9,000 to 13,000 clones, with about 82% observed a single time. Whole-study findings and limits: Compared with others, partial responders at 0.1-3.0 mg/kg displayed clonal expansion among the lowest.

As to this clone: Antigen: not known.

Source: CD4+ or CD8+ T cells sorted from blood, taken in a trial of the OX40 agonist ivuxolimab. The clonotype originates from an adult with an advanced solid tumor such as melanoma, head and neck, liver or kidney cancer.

Written as DNA, the CDR3 is TGTGCCAGCAGCTCTCGTCCCGGGACAGGGCTTTACGAGCAGTACTTC. Its protein product is CASSSRPGTGLYEQYF. The rearrangement joins TRBV5-6 to TRBJ2-7; 9 bases match TRBD1. The germline V gene encodes CDR1 SGHDT and CDR2 YYEEEE. V shed 3 bases and J 4 bases; nucleotides not matched to a gene: 11. The CDR3 totals 16 residues.